The clone carrying this TCR beta chain was observed at least ten times. Specified time point: newly diagnosed GD, antithyroid drugs for less than 3 months. Following extraction of RNA from PBMCs, that RNA was used to make the TCR library. To make TCR beta libraries, researchers used iRepertoire HTBI primers and Arm-PCR of CDR3 regions. TCRdb called the multiplex PCR reads again in MiXCR, with one record for every CDR3 protein. Of hundreds of thousands of distinct CDR3 sequences listed, around an eighth are singletons. The V gene end was trimmed by 9 bases and the J gene end by 4 bases; junction bases not matched to a gene: 9. The germline gives CDR1 LGHNT, CDR2 FRNRAP. CDR3 length: 14 amino acids. The record originates from a study of regulatory T cells in long-lasting Graves disease. These data were also reused for a study on T cells in Graves' hyperthyroidism and ophthalmopathy.

The chain employs TRBV12-5 and TRBJ2-5; the match to TRBD1 covers 9 bases. The sequence was obtained from a man younger than 45 with Graves disease. The sample was peripheral blood mononuclear cells (PBMCs), taken at new diagnosis, from a patient treated with antithyroid drugs. As DNA, the CDR3 is TGTGCTAGCGACACCGGGACAGGGCCAGAGACCCAGTACTTC. Protein: CASDTGTGPETQYF. Filled out from reference TRBV12-5 and TRBJ2-5, the complete variable domain reads DARVTQTPRHKVTEMGQEVTMRCQPILGHNTVFWYRQTMMQGLELLAYFRNRAPLDDSGMPKDRFSAEMPDATLATLKIQPSEPRDSAVYFCASDTGTGPETQYFGPGTRLLVL.